This TCR beta chain was observed in a study of shared T cell receptors in the human thymus. The assay was immunoSEQ multiplex PCR, and TCRdb's table has in-frame clones only and misses some. The table has over 450,000 clones, approximately 80% seen once. V was pared by 0 bases and J by 6 bases, with 15 bases of the junction left unmatched. CDR3 length: 19 residues. Germline V gene sequence: CDR1 SGHTA, CDR2 FQGNSA. These data also formed part of another study, on human thymus T cells. Per that paper: Thymic samples were excised during corrective heart operations. V and J gene usage appeared biased in thymic and blood repertoires.

The TCR sequence derives from a boy younger than two with a congenital heart defect. The rearrangement joins TRBV7-2 to TRBJ2-1; 9 positions agree with TRBD2. Sequencing was carried out using thymocytes. Written as DNA, the CDR3 is TGTGCCAGCAGCTTAGCGAGGCTCGCCGGGACTAGCAGTAGCAATGAGCAGTTCTTC. Its protein is CASSLARLAGTSSSNEQFF.